The clone carrying this T cell receptor (beta chain) was found many times. Its antigen remains unidentified. The data were obtained in a study of glioma-infiltrating T cells. Study as a whole: Low-grade gliomas were grade II; glioblastomas were grade IV at initial diagnosis. General study results and limits: Gliomas, especially low-grade, showed above-expected tissue-blood divergence; non-neoplastic patients showed below. Shared blood CDR3 signature motifs marked patients with low tissue-blood divergence.

Using RNA template, CDR3s of TCR alpha and beta were amplified with iRepertoire arm-PCR. TCRdb reprocessed the multiplex PCR reads with MiXCR, giving one entry per CDR3 protein. The sample lists fewer than 500,000 distinct CDR3 sequences; roughly two fifths were seen once. CDR1 is MNHNY, CDR2 SVGAGI, per germline (reference sequence). V was clipped by 2 bases and J by 2 bases; unmatched bases: 5. The CDR3 has 16 amino acids. Sequencing was done on a sample of glioma tissue, nonneoplastic brain tissue, or PBMCs (not recorded which). This TCR was sampled from a human donor with low-grade glioma or glioblastoma, undergoing nonglioma brain surgery, or in good health (not recorded which). The genes are TRBV6-6 and TRBJ2-3; TRBD1 agrees at 9 bases. The CDR3 DNA reads as TGTGCCAGCAGTTACCTCGACAGGGGGGCCACAGATACGCAGTATTTT. Residues: CASSYLDRGATDTQYF.